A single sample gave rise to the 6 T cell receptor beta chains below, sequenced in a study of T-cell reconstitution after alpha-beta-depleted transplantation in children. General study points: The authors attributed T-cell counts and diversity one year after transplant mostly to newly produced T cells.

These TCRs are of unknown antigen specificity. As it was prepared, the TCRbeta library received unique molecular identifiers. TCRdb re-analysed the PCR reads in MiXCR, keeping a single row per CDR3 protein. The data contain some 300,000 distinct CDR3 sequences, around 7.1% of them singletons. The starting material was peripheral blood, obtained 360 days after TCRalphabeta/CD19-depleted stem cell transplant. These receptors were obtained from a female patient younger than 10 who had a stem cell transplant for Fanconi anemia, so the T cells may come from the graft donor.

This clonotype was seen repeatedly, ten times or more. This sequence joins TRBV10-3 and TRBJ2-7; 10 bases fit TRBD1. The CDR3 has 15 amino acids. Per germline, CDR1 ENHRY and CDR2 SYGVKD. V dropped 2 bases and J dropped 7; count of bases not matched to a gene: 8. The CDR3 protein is CAISEAGQGFREQYV. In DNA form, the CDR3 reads TGTGCCATCAGTGAGGCGGGACAGGGGTTTAGGGAGCAGTACGTC.

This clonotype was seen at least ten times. The CDR3 is CASSAYLAGVPNEQFF. In nucleotides, the CDR3 is TGTGCCAGCAGTGCATATCTAGCGGGGGTACCCAATGAGCAGTTCTTC. This sequence joins TRBV12-3 or TRBV12-4 and TRBJ2-1; 10 nucleotides agree with TRBD2. The CDR3 covers 16 residues. V trimming: 5 bases; J trimming: 6 bases; junction bases outside the gene matches: 10.

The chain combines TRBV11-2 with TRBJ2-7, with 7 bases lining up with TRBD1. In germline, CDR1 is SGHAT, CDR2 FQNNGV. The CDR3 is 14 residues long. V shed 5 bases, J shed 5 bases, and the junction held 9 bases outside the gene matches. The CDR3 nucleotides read TGTGCCAGCAGCGAGAGACAGGGAGTGGACGAGCAGTACGTC. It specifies CASSERQGVDEQYV.

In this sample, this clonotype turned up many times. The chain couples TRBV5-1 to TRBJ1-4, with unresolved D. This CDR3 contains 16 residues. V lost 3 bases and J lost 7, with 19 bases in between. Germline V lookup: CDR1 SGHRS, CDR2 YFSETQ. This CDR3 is CASSSGGTVYSEKLFF. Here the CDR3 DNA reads TGCGCCAGCAGCTCCGGAGGCACCGTCTATAGTGAAAAACTGTTTTTT. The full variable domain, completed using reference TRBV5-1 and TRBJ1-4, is KAGVTQTPRYLIKTRGQQVTLSCSPISGHRSVSWYQQTPGQGLQFLFEYFSETQRNKGNFPGRFSGRQFSNSRSEMNVSTLELGDSALYLCASSSGGTVYSEKLFFGSGTQLSVL.

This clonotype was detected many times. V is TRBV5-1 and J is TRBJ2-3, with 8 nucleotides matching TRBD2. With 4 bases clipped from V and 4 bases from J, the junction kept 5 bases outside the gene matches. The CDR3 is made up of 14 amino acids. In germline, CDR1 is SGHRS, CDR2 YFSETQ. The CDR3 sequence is CASSEGLGPDTQYF. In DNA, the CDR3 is TGCGCCAGCAGCGAGGGACTAGGTCCAGATACGCAGTATTTT. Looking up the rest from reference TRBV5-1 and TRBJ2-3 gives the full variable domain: KAGVTQTPRYLIKTRGQQVTLSCSPISGHRSVSWYQQTPGQGLQFLFEYFSETQRNKGNFPGRFSGRQFSNSRSEMNVSTLELGDSALYLCASSEGLGPDTQYFGPGTRLTVL.

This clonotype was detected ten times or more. The CDR3 sequence is CASSFSDRVEAFF. The CDR3 DNA reads TGCGCCAGCAGCTTTAGTGACAGGGTTGAAGCTTTCTTT. The chain links TRBV5-1 to TRBJ1-1, with TRBD1 identical over 7 bases. Trimming cost V 2 bases and J 7 bases; bases outside gene matches: 5. This CDR3 spans 13 amino acids. The germline CDR1 and CDR2 sequences are SGHRS and YFSETQ.